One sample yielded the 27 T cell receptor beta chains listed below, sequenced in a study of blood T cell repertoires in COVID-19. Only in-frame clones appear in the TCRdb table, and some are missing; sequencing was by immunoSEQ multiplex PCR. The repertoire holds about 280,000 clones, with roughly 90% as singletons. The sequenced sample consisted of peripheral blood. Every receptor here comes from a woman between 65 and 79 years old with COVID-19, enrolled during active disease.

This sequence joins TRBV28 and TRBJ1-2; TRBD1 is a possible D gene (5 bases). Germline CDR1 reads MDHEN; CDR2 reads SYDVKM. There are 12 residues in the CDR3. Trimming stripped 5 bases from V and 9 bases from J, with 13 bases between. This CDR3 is CASSIPGGSYTF. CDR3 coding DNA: TGTGCCAGCAGTATCCCCGGGGGTAGCTACACCTTC.

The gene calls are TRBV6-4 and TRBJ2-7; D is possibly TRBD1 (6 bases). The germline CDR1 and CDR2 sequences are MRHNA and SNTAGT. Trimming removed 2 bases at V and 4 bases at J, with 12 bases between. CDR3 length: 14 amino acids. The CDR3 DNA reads TGTGCCAGCAGTGACCTAAACAGGGCTTACGAGCAGTACTTC. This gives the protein CASSDLNRAYEQYF.

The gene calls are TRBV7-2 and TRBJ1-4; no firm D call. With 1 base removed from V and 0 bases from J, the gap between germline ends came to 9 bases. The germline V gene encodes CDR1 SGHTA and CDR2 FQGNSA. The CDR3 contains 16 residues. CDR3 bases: TGTGCCAGCAGCTTAGAACGGGTTGCAACTAATGAAAAACTGTTTTTT. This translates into CASSLERVATNEKLFF.

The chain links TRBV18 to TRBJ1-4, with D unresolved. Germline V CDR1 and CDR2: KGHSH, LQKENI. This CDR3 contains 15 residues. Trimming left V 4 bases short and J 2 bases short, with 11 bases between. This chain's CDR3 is CASSLEGFTNEKLFF. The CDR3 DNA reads TGTGCCAGCTCACTGGAGGGTTTTACTAATGAAAAACTGTTTTTT.

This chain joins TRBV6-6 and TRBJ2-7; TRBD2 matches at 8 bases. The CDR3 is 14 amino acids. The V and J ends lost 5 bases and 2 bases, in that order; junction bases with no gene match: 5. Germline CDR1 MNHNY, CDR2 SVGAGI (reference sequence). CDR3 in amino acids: CASSTLAGTYEQYF. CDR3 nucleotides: TGTGCCAGCAGTACCTTAGCGGGGACCTACGAGCAGTACTTC.

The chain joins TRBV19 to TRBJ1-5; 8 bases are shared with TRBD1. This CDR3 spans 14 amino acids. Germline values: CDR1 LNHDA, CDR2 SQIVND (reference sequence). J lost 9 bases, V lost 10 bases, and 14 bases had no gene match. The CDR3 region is CATSGTGVSRPQHF. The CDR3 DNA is TGTGCCACCTCCGGGACAGGAGTCTCTCGGCCCCAGCATTTT.

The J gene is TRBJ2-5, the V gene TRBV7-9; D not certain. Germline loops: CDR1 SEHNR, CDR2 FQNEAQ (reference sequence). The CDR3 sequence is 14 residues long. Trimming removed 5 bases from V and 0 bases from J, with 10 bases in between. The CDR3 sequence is CASSPNQYQETQYF. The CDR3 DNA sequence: TGTGCCAGCAGCCCTAACCAATACCAAGAGACCCAGTACTTC.

The CDR3 sequence: CASSLDVGGQPQHF. The CDR3 nucleotides read TGTGCCAGCAGCTTAGATGTGGGGGGTCAGCCCCAGCATTTT. The chain recombines TRBV7-7 with TRBJ1-5; D is possibly TRBD1 (5 bases). Germline CDR1 reads SSHAT; CDR2 reads FNYEAQ (reference sequence). Trimming left V 1 base short and J 6 bases short, with 10 bases between. The CDR3 runs to 14 residues.

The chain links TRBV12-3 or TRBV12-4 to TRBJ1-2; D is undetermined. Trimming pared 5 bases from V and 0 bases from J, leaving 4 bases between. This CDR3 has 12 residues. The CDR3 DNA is TGTGCCAGCAGTCATTCTAACTATGGCTACACCTTC. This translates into CASSHSNYGYTF.

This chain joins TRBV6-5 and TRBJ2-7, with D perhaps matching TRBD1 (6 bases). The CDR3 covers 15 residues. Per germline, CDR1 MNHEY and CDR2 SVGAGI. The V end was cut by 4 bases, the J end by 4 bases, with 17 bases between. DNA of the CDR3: TGTGCCAGCAGTTCCCCAGGGGCTTATGCATACGAGCAGTACTTC. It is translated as CASSSPGAYAYEQYF.

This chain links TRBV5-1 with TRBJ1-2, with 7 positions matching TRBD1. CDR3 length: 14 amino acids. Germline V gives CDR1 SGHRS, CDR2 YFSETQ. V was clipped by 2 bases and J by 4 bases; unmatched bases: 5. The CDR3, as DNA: TGCGCCAGCAGCTTCCGGGACAGATCCTATGGCTACACCTTC. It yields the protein CASSFRDRSYGYTF.

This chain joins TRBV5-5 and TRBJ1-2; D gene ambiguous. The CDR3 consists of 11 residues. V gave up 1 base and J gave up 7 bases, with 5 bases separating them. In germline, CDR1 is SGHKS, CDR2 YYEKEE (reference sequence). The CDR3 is CASSLFGGYTF. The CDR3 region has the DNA TGTGCCAGCAGCTTGTTCGGTGGCTACACCTTC.

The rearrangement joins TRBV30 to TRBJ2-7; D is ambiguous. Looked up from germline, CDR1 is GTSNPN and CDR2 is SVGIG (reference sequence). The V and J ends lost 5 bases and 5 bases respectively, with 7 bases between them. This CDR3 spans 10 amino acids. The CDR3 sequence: CAWGYNEQYF. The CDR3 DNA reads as TGTGCCTGGGGGTATAACGAGCAGTACTTC.

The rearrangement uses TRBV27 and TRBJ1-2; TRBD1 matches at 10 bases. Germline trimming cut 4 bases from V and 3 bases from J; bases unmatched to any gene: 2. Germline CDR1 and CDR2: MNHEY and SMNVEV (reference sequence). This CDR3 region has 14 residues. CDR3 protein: CASSSGTGDYGYTF. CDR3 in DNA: TGTGCCAGCAGTTCCGGGACAGGGGACTATGGCTACACCTTC.

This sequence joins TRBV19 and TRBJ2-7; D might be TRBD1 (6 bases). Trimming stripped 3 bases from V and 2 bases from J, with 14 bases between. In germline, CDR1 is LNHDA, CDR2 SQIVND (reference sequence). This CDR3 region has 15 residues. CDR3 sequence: CASSMGIQGPYEQYF. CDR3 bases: TGTGCCAGTAGTATGGGTATACAGGGCCCCTACGAGCAGTACTTC. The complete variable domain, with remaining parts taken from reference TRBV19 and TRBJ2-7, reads DGGITQSPKYLFRKEGQNVTLSCEQNLNHDAMYWYRQDPGQGLRLIYYSQIVNDFQKGDIAEGYSVSREKKESFPLTVTSAQKNPTAFYLCASSMGIQGPYEQYFGPGTRLTVT.

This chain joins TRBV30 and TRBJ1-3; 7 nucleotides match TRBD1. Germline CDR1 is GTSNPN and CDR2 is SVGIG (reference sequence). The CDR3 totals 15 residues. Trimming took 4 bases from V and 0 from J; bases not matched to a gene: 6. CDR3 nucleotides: TGTGCCTGGACCAAGGACAGGCTCTCTGGAAACACCATATATTTT. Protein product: CAWTKDRLSGNTIYF.

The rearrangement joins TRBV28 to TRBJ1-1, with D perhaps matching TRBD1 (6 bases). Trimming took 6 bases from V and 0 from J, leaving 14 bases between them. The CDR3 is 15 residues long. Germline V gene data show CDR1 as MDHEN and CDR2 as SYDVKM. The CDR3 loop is CASRTGGDMNTEAFF. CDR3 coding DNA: TGTGCCAGCAGGACCGGGGGGGACATGAACACTGAAGCTTTCTTT.

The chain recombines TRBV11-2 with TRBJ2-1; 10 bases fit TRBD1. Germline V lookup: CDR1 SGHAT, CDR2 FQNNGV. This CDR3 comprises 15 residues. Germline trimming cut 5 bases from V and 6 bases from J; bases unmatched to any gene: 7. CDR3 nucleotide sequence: TGTGCCAGCAGCGCGGCCCGGGACAGGGGCAATGAGCAGTTCTTC. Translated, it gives CASSAARDRGNEQFF. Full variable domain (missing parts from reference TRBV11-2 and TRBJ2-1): EAGVAQSPRYKIIEKRQSVAFWCNPISGHATLYWYQQILGQGPKLLIQFQNNGVVDDSQLPKDRFSAERLKGVDSTLKIQPAKLEDSAVYLCASSAARDRGNEQFFGPGTRLTVL.

The DNA of the CDR3 is TGTGCCAGCAGGGTTTCACTAGCCAAAAACATTCAGTACTTC. It specifies CASRVSLAKNIQYF. The chain uses TRBV11-2 and TRBJ2-4; D not certain. Looked up from germline, CDR1 is SGHAT and CDR2 is FQNNGV. The ends were cut back, 6 bases at V and 0 bases at J, with 9 bases in the middle. This CDR3 spans 14 amino acids.

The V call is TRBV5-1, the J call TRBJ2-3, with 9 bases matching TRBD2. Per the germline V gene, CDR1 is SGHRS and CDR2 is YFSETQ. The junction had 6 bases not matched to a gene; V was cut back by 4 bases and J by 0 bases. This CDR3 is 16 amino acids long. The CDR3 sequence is CASSPVAGVSTDTQYF. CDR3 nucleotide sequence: TGCGCCAGCAGCCCGGTAGCGGGGGTTAGCACAGATACGCAGTATTTT.

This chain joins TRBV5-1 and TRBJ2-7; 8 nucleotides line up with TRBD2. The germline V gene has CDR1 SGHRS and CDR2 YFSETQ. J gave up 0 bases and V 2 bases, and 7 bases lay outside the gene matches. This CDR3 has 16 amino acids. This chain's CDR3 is CASSFIMAGGSYEQYF. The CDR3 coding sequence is TGCGCCAGCAGCTTCATAATGGCGGGGGGCTCCTACGAGCAGTACTTC.

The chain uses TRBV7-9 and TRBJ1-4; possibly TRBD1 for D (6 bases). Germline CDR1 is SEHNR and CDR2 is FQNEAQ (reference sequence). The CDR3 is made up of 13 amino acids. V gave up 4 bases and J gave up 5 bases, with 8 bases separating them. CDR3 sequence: CASSSQGNEKLFF. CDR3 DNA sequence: TGTGCCAGCAGCTCCCAGGGGAATGAAAAACTGTTTTTT.

CDR3 amino acids: CASSLDNEAFF. DNA of the CDR3: TGTGCCAGCAGCCTGGACAACGAAGCTTTCTTT. The chain recombines TRBV3-1 (or the pseudogene TRBV3-2) with TRBJ1-1; D is perhaps TRBD1 (5 bases). Trimming left V 4 bases short and J 8 bases short, with 8 bases between. Germline V CDR1 and CDR2: LGHDT, YNNKEL (reference sequence). The CDR3 has 11 residues.

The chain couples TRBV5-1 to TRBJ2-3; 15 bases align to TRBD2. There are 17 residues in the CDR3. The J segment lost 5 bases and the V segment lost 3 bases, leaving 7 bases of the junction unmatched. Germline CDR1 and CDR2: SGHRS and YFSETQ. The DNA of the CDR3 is TGCGCCAGCAGCTCCAGGACTAGCGGGGGGGCGAAAGATACGCAGTATTTT. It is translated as CASSSRTSGGAKDTQYF.

The CDR3 DNA is TGTGCCAGCAACAACGATGAGCAGTTCTTC. It is translated as CASNNDEQFF. The V gene is TRBV2, the J gene TRBJ2-1; D unclear. Trimming left V 7 bases short and J 8 bases short, with 6 bases between. This CDR3 is built from 10 residues. Germline V gene data show CDR1 as SNHLY and CDR2 as FYNNEI.

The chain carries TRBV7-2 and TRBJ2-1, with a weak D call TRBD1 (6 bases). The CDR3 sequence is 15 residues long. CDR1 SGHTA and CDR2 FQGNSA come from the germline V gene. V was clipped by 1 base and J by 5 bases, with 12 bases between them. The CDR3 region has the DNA TGTGCCAGCAGCTTAGGGCAGGGGCGAGACAATGAGCAGTTCTTC. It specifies CASSLGQGRDNEQFF.

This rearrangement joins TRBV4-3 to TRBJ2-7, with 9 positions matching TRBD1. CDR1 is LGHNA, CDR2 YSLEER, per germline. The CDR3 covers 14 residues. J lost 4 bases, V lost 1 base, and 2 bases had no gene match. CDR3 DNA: TGCGCCAGCAGCCAAGTGACAGGGGGGTACGAGCAGTACTTC. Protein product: CASSQVTGGYEQYF.